This record concerns one TCR beta chain sequence. Its matching antigen is unknown. The source of the sample is a study of T-cell memory formation after mild COVID-19. The study's findings and limits: Contracting CD8+ clones were enriched in EMRA, CD4+ mainly in CM and EM.

With V trimmed by 2 bases and J by 3 bases, 4 bases remained unmatched. Per germline, CDR1 MNHNY and CDR2 SVGAGI (reference sequence). The CDR3 is 15 amino acids. TCRdb re-derived calls from the 5' RACE reads in MiXCR, one entry per CDR3 protein. The sample holds under 200,000 distinct CDR3 sequences, about 28% seen once. The sequencing input was PBMCs or a T cell subset sorted from them (not recorded which). This TCR was recovered from an adult woman who had mild COVID-19 (a few samples of this study predate the infection). Cell type and time point are not known. The chain joins TRBV6-6 to TRBJ1-5, with 7 bases matching TRBD1. The CDR3 region is CASSYAQGINQPQHF. In DNA, the CDR3 is TGTGCCAGCAGTTACGCACAGGGGATCAATCAGCCCCAGCATTTT.